The 32 T cell receptor beta chains listed next were all sequenced from one sample in a study of molecular identifiers for immune sequencing clone quantification. TCRdb re-called the PCR reads through MiXCR, storing one row per CDR3 protein. The sample yields tens of thousands of distinct CDR3 sequences, about 18% seen once. Sequencing was done on a sample of naive CD8+ T cells from blood, with Jurkat cell RNA spiked in. Documented subset: FACS-sorted CD8+CD4-CCR7+CD45RA+ naive T cells. The receptor source for this set is a human donor in good health. Some libraries in this study had Jurkat cell RNA spiked in.

This clonotype was seen at least ten times. The gene calls are TRBV28 and TRBJ1-5; TRBD1 is a possible D gene (5 bases). In germline, CDR1 is MDHEN, CDR2 SYDVKM. Trimming took off 7 bases at V and 7 bases at J, with 20 bases between the two ends. The CDR3 loop spans 15 amino acids. CDR3 protein: CASTPPPGRGQPQHF. DNA for the CDR3: TGTGCCAGCACCCCCCCTCCAGGGAGAGGACAGCCCCAGCATTTT.

This clonotype was seen a handful of times. The chain is built from TRBV7-2 and TRBJ2-7; 9 bases are a match to TRBD2. V trimming: 5 bases; J trimming: 7 bases; junction bases outside the gene matches: 12. The germline CDR1 and CDR2 sequences are SGHTA and FQGNSA. This CDR3 is built from 15 residues. The CDR3 DNA sequence: TGTGCCAGCAGCCCCAGTAGCGGGAGCACGGGGGAGCAGTACTTC. It codes for CASSPSSGSTGEQYF.

This chain joins TRBV9 and TRBJ2-1, with D perhaps matching TRBD2 (6 bases). The length of the CDR3 is 14 residues. CDR1 and CDR2 (germline): SGDLS, YYNGEE. V was clipped by 4 bases and J by 6 bases, with 14 bases between them. The CDR3 bases are TGTGCCAGCAGCCCTTGGGGAGGCCGCAATGAGCAGTTCTTC. This codes for CASSPWGGRNEQFF.

This clonotype occurred many times. The CDR3 coding sequence is TGTGCCAGCAGCTTCGCCGGGACAACTAACTATGGCTACACCTTC. The encoded protein is CASSFAGTTNYGYTF. The gene calls are TRBV7-8 and TRBJ1-2; TRBD1 might be the D (6 bases). V gave up 3 bases and J gave up 0 bases, with 11 bases separating them. Germline V gene lookup returns CDR1 SGHVS and CDR2 FQNEAQ. This CDR3 is 15 amino acids long.

This clonotype was recorded a few times. This chain uses TRBV28 with TRBJ2-3; TRBD2 matches 13 bases. This CDR3 has 16 amino acids. Looked up from germline, CDR1 is MDHEN and CDR2 is SYDVKM. V lost 5 bases to trimming and J lost 2 bases; unmatched junction nucleotides: 4. The CDR3 DNA follows: TGTGCCAGCAGTGGGACTAGCGGGAATCCCACAGATACGCAGTATTTT. This gives the protein CASSGTSGNPTDTQYF.

This clonotype occurred many times. The chain joins TRBV12-3 or TRBV12-4 to TRBJ2-1; 14 bases fit TRBD2. This CDR3 spans 14 amino acids. J was trimmed by 9 bases and V by 7 bases; bases with no gene match: 5. CDR3 sequence reads: CASTPGLAGVEQFF. CDR3 sequence (DNA): TGTGCCAGCACCCCGGGACTAGCGGGAGTTGAGCAGTTCTTC.

Many counts were recorded for this clonotype. The chain carries TRBV7-8 and TRBJ1-1; D uncertain. CDR1 and CDR2 (germline): SGHVS, FQNEAQ. V was clipped by 4 bases and J by 6 bases, with 18 bases between them. The CDR3 is made up of 15 amino acids. The chain's CDR3 is CASSYLSAGLAEAFF. The CDR3 coding sequence is TGTGCCAGCAGCTACTTGAGTGCTGGGCTCGCTGAAGCTTTCTTT.

This clonotype is judged medium-sized (0.01 to 0.1%). CDR3 bases: TGTGCCAGCAGCCCCAACCGTGGCTCCTACGAGCAGTACTTC. Amino acids: CASSPNRGSYEQYF. The V call is TRBV7-9, the J call TRBJ2-7; D not resolved. Looked up from germline, CDR1 is SEHNR and CDR2 is FQNEAQ (reference sequence). This CDR3 has 14 residues. With 5 bases removed from V and 0 bases from J, the gap between germline ends came to 11 bases.

This clonotype was observed at least ten times. V and J are TRBV7-2 and TRBJ2-4; D remains unclear. Germline V gene sequence: CDR1 SGHTA, CDR2 FQGNSA. The CDR3 covers 15 residues. V was trimmed by 3 bases and J by 5 bases, leaving 14 bases between them. Here the CDR3 reads CASSFTSFGENIQYF. The CDR3, as DNA: TGTGCCAGCAGCTTCACCTCTTTCGGCGAAAACATTCAGTACTTC. Using reference TRBV7-2 and TRBJ2-4 for the parts outside the CDR3, the full variable domain is GAGVSQSPSNKVTEKGKDVELRCDPISGHTALYWYRQSLGQGLEFLIYFQGNSAPDKSGLPSDRFSAERTGGSVSTLTIQRTQQEDSAVYLCASSFTSFGENIQYFGAGTRLSVL.

This clonotype came up many times. This chain joins TRBV3-1 and TRBJ2-7, with TRBD2 matching 12 bases. The germline V gene encodes CDR1 LGHDT and CDR2 YNNKEL (reference sequence). The CDR3 has 18 amino acids. Unmatched junction bases numbered 14, after V lost 1 base and J lost 7 bases. CDR3 region: CASSQALLAGGPHGEQYF. In nucleotides, the CDR3 is TGTGCCAGCAGCCAAGCCCTCCTAGCGGGAGGGCCGCATGGAGAGCAGTACTTC.

This clonotype was observed once. A much bigger clone sits one base away, suggesting this may be a read error. The J gene is TRBJ2-3, the V gene TRBV4-1; D is undetermined. CDR3 length: 15 amino acids. Germline V gene data show CDR1 as MGHRA and CDR2 as YSYEKL. CDR3 nucleotides: TGCGCCATCAGCCAAGAAAGGTTGGAGACAGATACGCAGTATTTT. This gives the protein CAISQERLETDTQYF.

The rearrangement uses TRBV11-2 and TRBJ2-3; no clear D. This CDR3 region has 14 residues. Germline V gene data show CDR1 as SGHAT and CDR2 as FQNNGV. Trimming took 1 base from V and 1 from J, leaving 6 bases between them. The CDR3 loop is CASSLVPRTDTQYF. DNA for the CDR3: TGTGCCAGCAGCTTAGTCCCCCGCACAGATACGCAGTATTTT.

Ten or more counts support this clonotype. This rearrangement joins TRBV27 to TRBJ1-5; TRBD1 is a possible D gene (5 bases). V lost 3 bases to trimming and J lost 7 bases, with 10 bases between them. Per the germline V gene, CDR1 is MNHEY and CDR2 is SMNVEV (reference sequence). CDR3 size: 13 residues. In DNA, the CDR3 is TGTGCCAGCAGTTTTGGGGCGAGGCAGCCCCAGCATTTT. It codes for CASSFGARQPQHF.

This clonotype was observed many times. The gene calls are TRBV28 and TRBJ1-2; 9 positions agree with TRBD1. CDR1 and CDR2 (germline): MDHEN, SYDVKM. This CDR3 is 15 amino acids long. V shed 1 base, J shed 6 bases, and the junction held 6 bases outside the gene matches. The CDR3 protein is CASSLFGDRVNGYTF. CDR3 nucleotides: TGTGCCAGCAGTTTATTTGGGGACAGGGTGAATGGCTACACCTTC.

The chain carries TRBV3-1 and TRBJ2-6, with 9 bases fitting TRBD1. This CDR3 contains 20 residues. V shed 0 bases, J shed 8 bases, and the junction held 17 bases outside the gene matches. Germline lookup yields CDR1 LGHDT and CDR2 YNNKEL (reference sequence). The CDR3 loop reads CASSQDPTTGGRGGTNVLTF. The CDR3 coding sequence is TGTGCCAGCAGCCAAGATCCTACGACAGGGGGACGTGGAGGGACCAACGTCCTGACTTTC.

About this clonotype: One end of the junction fails to match germline, which may point to a read error. The chain is built from TRBV7-9 and TRBJ2-4; a possible D gene is TRBD1 (8 bases). The CDR3 covers 15 residues. The germline V gene has CDR1 SEHNR and CDR2 FQNEAQ (reference sequence). In DNA, the CDR3 is TGTGCCAGCAGCTGGACAGGGAGGGCCAAAAACATTCAGAACTTC. It specifies CASSWTGRAKNIQNF.

This clonotype came up many times. The chain joins TRBV20-1 to TRBJ1-5; D remains ambiguous. The CDR3 sequence is 12 residues long. V was cut by 8 bases and J by 2 bases, with 10 bases left in between. Germline V gene sequence: CDR1 DFQATT, CDR2 SNEGSKA (reference sequence). CDR3 loop: CSSADGNQPQHF. CDR3 coding DNA: TGCAGTTCTGCCGACGGCAATCAGCCCCAGCATTTT.

This clonotype was found many times. The chain links TRBV29-1 to TRBJ2-7; D gene unclear. The V and J ends lost 7 bases and 3 bases respectively, with 16 bases between them. Germline loops: CDR1 SQVTM, CDR2 ANQGSEA. This CDR3 contains 13 residues. The CDR3 loop is CSGQVDSVYEQYF. CDR3 bases: TGCAGCGGCCAGGTGGATTCGGTCTACGAGCAGTACTTC.

This clonotype showed up many times. V usage is TRBV3-1 and J usage is TRBJ2-7; perhaps TRBD1 as D (6 bases). Germline values: CDR1 LGHDT, CDR2 YNNKEL (reference sequence). V was shortened by 3 bases and J by 4 bases, with 10 bases between the two germline ends. This CDR3 comprises 13 residues. The CDR3 DNA sequence: TGTGCCAGCAGCCATCCGGACAGTTACGAGCAGTACTTC. Translating gives CASSHPDSYEQYF.

This clonotype has a count of ten or more. V and J are TRBV28 and TRBJ2-5; D possibly matches TRBD1 or TRBD2 (5 bases each). CDR1 and CDR2 (germline): MDHEN, SYDVKM. The CDR3 spans 12 residues. V was clipped by 6 bases and J by 5 bases, with 10 bases between them. The CDR3, as DNA: TGTGCCAGCAGCGGGGCCGAGGAGACCCAGTACTTC. Amino acid sequence: CASSGAEETQYF.

This clonotype occurred many times. The gene calls are TRBV7-6 and TRBJ2-7, with 7 positions matching TRBD1. The CDR3 has 16 residues. V lost 1 base to trimming and J lost 0 bases; unmatched junction nucleotides: 6. The germline CDR1 and CDR2 sequences are SGHVS and FNYEAQ. CDR3 in DNA: TGTGCCAGCAGCTTAGGAACAGGGGCTAGCTCCTACGAGCAGTACTTC. This sequence encodes CASSLGTGASSYEQYF.

This clonotype was observed at least ten times. The chain recombines TRBV4-3 with TRBJ2-7; D not resolved. The V gene's germline CDR1 is LGHNA and CDR2 YSLEER. Trimming took 4 bases from V and 2 from J, leaving 12 bases between them. This CDR3 is built from 14 residues. Here the CDR3 reads CASSLHRGTYEQYF. The CDR3 bases are TGCGCCAGCAGCCTACATCGAGGAACCTACGAGCAGTACTTC.

At least ten counts were recorded for this clonotype. The CDR3: CASSYTPGTPYEQYF. In DNA, the CDR3 is TGTGCCAGCAGTTACACGCCGGGAACCCCTTACGAGCAGTACTTC. The chain employs TRBV6-5 and TRBJ2-7, with a weak D call TRBD2 (5 bases). In germline, CDR1 is MNHEY, CDR2 SVGAGI. Trimming left V 2 bases short and J 4 bases short, with 15 bases between. This CDR3 is 15 amino acids long.

Comments on this clonotype: A single base separates this from a much larger clone, so it may be a read error. The CDR3 spells CAGRTGGRPQHF. The CDR3 DNA is TGTGCCGGCAGGACAGGGGGACGGCCCCAGCATTTT. V is TRBV12-3 or TRBV12-4 and J is TRBJ1-5, with 10 nucleotides matching TRBD1. This CDR3 has 12 amino acids.

The table lists this clonotype with many counts. The chain uses TRBV9 and TRBJ2-7; no reliable D call. The CDR3 runs to 13 residues. The germline V and J ends were trimmed by 3 bases and 5 bases, with 12 bases remaining between them. Germline CDR1 SGDLS, CDR2 YYNGEE. CDR3 protein: CASSDGRDHEQYF. The CDR3 coding sequence is TGTGCCAGCAGCGATGGAAGGGATCACGAGCAGTACTTC.

There are a few counts of this clonotype. The chain has TRBV3-1 and TRBJ2-7, with 7 bases fitting TRBD1. Germline CDR1 reads LGHDT; CDR2 reads YNNKEL (reference sequence). This CDR3 has 14 amino acids. V gave up 4 bases and J gave up 3 bases; unmatched junction bases: 6. CDR3 coding DNA: TGTGCCAGCAGCCCAGGGGGAGATTTCTACGAGCAGTACTTC. Translation gives CASSPGGDFYEQYF.

This clonotype has just a few counts. J is TRBJ2-7 and V is TRBV7-6; 8 nucleotides line up with TRBD2. The trim removed 3 bases at V and 7 bases at J, leaving 8 bases unmatched. The V gene's germline CDR1 is SGHVS and CDR2 FNYEAQ. This CDR3 is 14 amino acids long. The CDR3 bases are TGTGCCAGCAGCTTGGGACTAGTTCCCTGGGAGCAGTACTTC. Its protein is CASSLGLVPWEQYF.

This clonotype was seen at least ten times. The CDR3 bases are TGCAGCGTTGAAGTCGCGGGCAATGAGCAGTTCTTC. This codes for CSVEVAGNEQFF. The chain carries TRBV29-1 and TRBJ2-1; D may be TRBD2 (5 bases). Trimming cost V 1 base and J 6 bases, with 7 bases left between them. The length of the CDR3 is 12 residues. CDR1 is SQVTM, CDR2 ANQGSEA, per germline.

This clonotype was counted ten times or more. The V gene is TRBV20-1, the J gene TRBJ2-1, with D unclear. Germline values: CDR1 DFQATT, CDR2 SNEGSKA (reference sequence). V was cut by 5 bases and J by 0 bases, with 2 bases left in between. The CDR3 is made up of 11 amino acids. DNA for the CDR3: TGCAGTGCTGGCTCCTACAATGAGCAGTTCTTC. It encodes CSAGSYNEQFF.

The table lists this clonotype with a few counts. The rearrangement joins TRBV13 to TRBJ2-1; D ambiguous. Germline V gives CDR1 PRHDT, CDR2 FYEKMQ (reference sequence). Trimming removed 1 base from V and 0 bases from J, with 4 bases in between. The CDR3 has 14 residues. The CDR3 DNA follows: TGTGCCAGCAGCTTAGTAAGCTCCTACAATGAGCAGTTCTTC. This sequence encodes CASSLVSSYNEQFF.

In regard to this clonotype: Just one base apart from a much larger clone, this may be a read error. J is TRBJ2-5 and V is TRBV29-1; no clear D. The CDR3 is 15 amino acids. Germline CDR1 and CDR2: SQVTM and ANQGSEA. The CDR3 spells CSVEDWVQPEETQHF. The CDR3 DNA is TGCAGCGTTGAAGATTGGGTACAACCAGAAGAGACCCAGCACTTC.

The sample holds many counts of this clonotype. This chain connects TRBV6-2 or TRBV6-3 to TRBJ1-5; 8 nucleotides line up with TRBD1. CDR3 size: 17 residues. CDR1 and CDR2 (germline): MNHEY, SVGEGT. The junction had 11 bases not matched to a gene; V was cut back by 6 bases and J by 1 base. CDR3 DNA sequence: TGTGCCAGCAGAACCGACAGGGGATATGGGAGCAATCAGCCCCAGCATTTT. Protein: CASRTDRGYGSNQPQHF.